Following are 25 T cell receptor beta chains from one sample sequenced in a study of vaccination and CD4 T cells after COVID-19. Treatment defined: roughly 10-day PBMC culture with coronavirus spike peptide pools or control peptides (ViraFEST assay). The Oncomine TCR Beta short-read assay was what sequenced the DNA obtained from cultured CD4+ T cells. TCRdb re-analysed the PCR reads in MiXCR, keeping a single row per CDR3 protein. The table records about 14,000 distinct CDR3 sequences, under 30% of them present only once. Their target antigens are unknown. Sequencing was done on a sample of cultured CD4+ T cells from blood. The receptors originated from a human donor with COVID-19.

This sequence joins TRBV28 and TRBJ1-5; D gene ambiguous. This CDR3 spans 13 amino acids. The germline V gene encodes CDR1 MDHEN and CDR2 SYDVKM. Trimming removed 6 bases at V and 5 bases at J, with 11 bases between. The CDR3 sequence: CASRNGVYQPQHF. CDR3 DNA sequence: TGTGCCAGCAGGAACGGGGTCTATCAGCCCCAGCATTTT. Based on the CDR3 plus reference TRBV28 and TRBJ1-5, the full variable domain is DVKVTQSSRYLVKRTGEKVFLECVQDMDHENMFWYRQDPGLGLRLIYFSYDVKMKEKGDIPEGYSVSREKKERFSLILESASTNQTSMYLCASRNGVYQPQHFGDGTRLSIL.

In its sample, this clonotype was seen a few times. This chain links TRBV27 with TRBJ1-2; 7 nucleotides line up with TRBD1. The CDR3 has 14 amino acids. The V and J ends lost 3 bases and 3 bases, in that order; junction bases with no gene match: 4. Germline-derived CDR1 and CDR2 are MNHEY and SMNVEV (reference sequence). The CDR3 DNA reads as TGTGCCAGCAGTTTGGGAGGGGGCGACTATGGCTACACCTTC. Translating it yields CASSLGGGDYGYTF.

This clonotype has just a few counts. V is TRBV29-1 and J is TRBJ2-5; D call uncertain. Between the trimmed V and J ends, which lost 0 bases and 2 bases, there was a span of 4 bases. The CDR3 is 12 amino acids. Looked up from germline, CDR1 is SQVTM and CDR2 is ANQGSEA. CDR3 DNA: TGCAGCGTTGAAGACAGACAAGAGACCCAGTACTTC. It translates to CSVEDRQETQYF. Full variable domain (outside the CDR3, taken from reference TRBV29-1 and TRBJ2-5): SAVISQKPSRDICQRGTSLTIQCQVDSQVTMMFWYRQQPGQSLTLIATANQGSEATYESGFVIDKFPISRPNLTFSTLTVSNMSPEDSSIYLCSVEDRQETQYFGPGTRLLVL.

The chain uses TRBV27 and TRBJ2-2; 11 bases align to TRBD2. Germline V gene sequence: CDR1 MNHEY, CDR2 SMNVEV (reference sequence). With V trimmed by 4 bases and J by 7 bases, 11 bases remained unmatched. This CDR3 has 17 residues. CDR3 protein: CASSSFLAGGRGGELFF. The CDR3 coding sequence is TGTGCCAGCAGTTCCTTTCTAGCGGGGGGACGAGGCGGGGAGCTGTTTTTT.

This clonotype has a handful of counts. DNA for the CDR3: TGTGCCAGCAGAGAACAGGGGAACACCATATATTTT. This encodes CASREQGNTIYF. V gene TRBV19 combines with J gene TRBJ1-3, with 7 bases fitting TRBD1. The CDR3 extends over 12 amino acids. Germline V lookup: CDR1 LNHDA, CDR2 SQIVND (reference sequence). V lost 9 bases, J lost 7 bases, and 6 bases stayed unmatched.

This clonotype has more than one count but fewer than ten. CDR3 region: CSAGVRGSGNTIYF. In nucleotides, the CDR3 is TGCAGTGCTGGAGTCAGGGGGAGTGGAAACACCATATATTTT. This chain uses TRBV20-1 with TRBJ1-3; 7 bases are shared with TRBD1. Germline lookup yields CDR1 DFQATT and CDR2 SNEGSKA (reference sequence). Trimming took 5 bases from V and 3 from J; bases not matched to a gene: 7. This CDR3 region has 14 residues.

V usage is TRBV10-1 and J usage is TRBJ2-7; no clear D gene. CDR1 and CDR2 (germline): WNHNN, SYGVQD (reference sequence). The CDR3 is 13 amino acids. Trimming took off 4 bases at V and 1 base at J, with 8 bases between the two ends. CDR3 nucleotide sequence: TGCGCCAGCAGTGCGGCCGGTTCCTACGAGCAGTACTTC. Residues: CASSAAGSYEQYF.

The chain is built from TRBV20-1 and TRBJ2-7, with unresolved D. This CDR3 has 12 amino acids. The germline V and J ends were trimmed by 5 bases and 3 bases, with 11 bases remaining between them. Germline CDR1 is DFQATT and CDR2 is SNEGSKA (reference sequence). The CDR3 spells CSASDQDYEQYF. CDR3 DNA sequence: TGCAGTGCTTCTGACCAGGACTACGAGCAGTACTTC.

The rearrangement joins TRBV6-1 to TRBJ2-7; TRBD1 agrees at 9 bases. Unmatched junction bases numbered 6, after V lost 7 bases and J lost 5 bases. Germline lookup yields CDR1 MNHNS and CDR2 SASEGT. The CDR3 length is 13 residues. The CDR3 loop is CASNNRGRNEQYF. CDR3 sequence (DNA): TGTGCCAGCAATAACAGGGGGCGAAACGAGCAGTACTTC.

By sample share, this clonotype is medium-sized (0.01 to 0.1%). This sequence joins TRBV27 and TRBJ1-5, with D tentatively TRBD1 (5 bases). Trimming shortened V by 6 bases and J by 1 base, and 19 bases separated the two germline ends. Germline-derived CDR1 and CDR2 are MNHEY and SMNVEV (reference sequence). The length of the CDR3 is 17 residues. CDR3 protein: CASRHHAADISNQPQHF. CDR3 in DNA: TGTGCCAGCAGGCACCATGCAGCGGACATCAGCAATCAGCCCCAGCATTTT.

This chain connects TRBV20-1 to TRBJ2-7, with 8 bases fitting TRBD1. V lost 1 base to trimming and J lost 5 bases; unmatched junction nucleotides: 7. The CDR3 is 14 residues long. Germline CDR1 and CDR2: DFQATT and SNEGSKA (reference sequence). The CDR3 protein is CSARGTGFRDEQYF. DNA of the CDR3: TGCAGTGCTAGAGGGACAGGGTTCCGGGACGAGCAGTACTTC.

The CDR3 DNA follows: TGTGCCAGCAGCCCAGCGTCCAAAAACATTCAGTACTTC. It specifies CASSPASKNIQYF. This chain uses TRBV11-2 with TRBJ2-4, with no clear D. The V gene lost 5 bases and the J gene lost 2 bases, with 7 bases spanning the gap. Looked up from germline, CDR1 is SGHAT and CDR2 is FQNNGV. The CDR3 sequence is 13 residues long.

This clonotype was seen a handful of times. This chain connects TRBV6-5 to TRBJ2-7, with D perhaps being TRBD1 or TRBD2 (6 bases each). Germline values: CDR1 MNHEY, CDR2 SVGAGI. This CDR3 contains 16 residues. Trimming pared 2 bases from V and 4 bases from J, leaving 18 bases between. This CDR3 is CASSYRGLTGWYEQYF. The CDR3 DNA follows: TGTGCCAGCAGTTACCGGGGGCTAACAGGGTGGTACGAGCAGTACTTC.

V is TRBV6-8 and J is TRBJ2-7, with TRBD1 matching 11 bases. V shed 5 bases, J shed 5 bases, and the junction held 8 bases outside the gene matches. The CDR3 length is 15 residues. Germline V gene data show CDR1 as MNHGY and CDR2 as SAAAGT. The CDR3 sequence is CASSPRDRGAHEQYF. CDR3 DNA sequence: TGTGCCAGCAGTCCCCGGGACAGGGGGGCCCACGAGCAGTACTTC.

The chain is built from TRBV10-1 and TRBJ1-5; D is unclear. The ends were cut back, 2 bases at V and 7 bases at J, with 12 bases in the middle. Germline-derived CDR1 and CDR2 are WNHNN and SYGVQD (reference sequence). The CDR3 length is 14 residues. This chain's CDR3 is CASSETGVGQPQHF. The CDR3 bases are TGCGCCAGCAGTGAGACTGGGGTAGGACAGCCCCAGCATTTT.

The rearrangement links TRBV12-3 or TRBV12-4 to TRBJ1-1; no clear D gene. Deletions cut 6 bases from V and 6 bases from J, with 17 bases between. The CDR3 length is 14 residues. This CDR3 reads CASRKSEWVAEAFF. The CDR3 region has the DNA TGTGCCAGCAGGAAATCCGAGTGGGTGGCTGAAGCTTTCTTT.

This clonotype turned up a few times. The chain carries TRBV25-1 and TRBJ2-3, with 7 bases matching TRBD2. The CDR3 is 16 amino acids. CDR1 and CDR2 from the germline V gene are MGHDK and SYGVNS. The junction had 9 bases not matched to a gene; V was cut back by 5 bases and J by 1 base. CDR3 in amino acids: CASSSLGGVGTDTQYF. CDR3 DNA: TGTGCCAGCAGTTCCCTGGGAGGGGTGGGCACAGATACGCAGTATTTT.

The CDR3, as DNA: TGTGCCAGCAGGGACAGTGCTACCTACGAGCAGTACTTC. This sequence encodes CASRDSATYEQYF. The J gene is TRBJ2-7, the V gene TRBV6-2 or TRBV6-3; perhaps TRBD1 as D (6 bases). This CDR3 has 13 amino acids. CDR1 and CDR2 from the germline V gene are MNHEY and SVGEGT. The V end was cut by 6 bases, the J end by 2 bases, with 11 bases between.

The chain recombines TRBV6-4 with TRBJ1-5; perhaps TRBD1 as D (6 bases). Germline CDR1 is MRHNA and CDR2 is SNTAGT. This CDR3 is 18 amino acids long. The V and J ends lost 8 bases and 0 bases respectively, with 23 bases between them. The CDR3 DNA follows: TGTGCCAGCTATGAGGGGGGCCGGGGCCTCTATAGCAATCAGCCCCAGCATTTT. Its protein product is CASYEGGRGLYSNQPQHF.

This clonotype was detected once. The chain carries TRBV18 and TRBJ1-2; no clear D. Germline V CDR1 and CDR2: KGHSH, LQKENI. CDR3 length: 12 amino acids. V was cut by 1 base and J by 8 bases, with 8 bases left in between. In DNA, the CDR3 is TGTGCCAGCTCACCACTCGCAGCGGGCTACACCTTC. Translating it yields CASSPLAAGYTF. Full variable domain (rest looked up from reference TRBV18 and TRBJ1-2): NAGVMQNPRHLVRRRGQEARLRCSPMKGHSHVYWYRQLPEEGLKFMVYLQKENIIDESGMPKERFSAEFPKEGPSILRIQQVVRGDSAAYFCASSPLAAGYTFGSGTRLTVV.

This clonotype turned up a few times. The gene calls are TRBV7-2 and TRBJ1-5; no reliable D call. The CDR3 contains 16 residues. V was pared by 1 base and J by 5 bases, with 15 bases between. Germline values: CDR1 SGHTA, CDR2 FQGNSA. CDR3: CASSLVGPRGDQPQHF. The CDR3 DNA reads TGTGCCAGCAGCTTAGTAGGGCCGAGAGGTGATCAGCCCCAGCATTTT.

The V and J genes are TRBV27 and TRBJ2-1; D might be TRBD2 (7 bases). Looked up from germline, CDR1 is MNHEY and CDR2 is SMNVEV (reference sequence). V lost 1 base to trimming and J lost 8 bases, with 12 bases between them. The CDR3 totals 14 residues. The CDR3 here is CASSLLGRGDEQFF. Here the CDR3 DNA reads TGTGCCAGCAGTTTATTGGGGAGGGGGGATGAGCAGTTCTTC.

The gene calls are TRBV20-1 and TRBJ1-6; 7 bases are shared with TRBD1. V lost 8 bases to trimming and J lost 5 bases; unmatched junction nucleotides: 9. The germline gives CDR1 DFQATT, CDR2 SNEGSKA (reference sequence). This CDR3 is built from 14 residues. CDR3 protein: CSLKAGTDNSPLHF. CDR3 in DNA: TGCAGTTTAAAGGCCGGGACAGATAATTCACCCCTCCACTTT.

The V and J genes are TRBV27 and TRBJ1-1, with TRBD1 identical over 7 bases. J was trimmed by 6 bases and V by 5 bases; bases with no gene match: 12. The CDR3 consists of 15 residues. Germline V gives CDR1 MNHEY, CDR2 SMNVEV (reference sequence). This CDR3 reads CASSQGTGVWAEAFF. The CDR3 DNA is TGTGCCAGCAGTCAGGGAACAGGGGTTTGGGCTGAAGCTTTCTTT.

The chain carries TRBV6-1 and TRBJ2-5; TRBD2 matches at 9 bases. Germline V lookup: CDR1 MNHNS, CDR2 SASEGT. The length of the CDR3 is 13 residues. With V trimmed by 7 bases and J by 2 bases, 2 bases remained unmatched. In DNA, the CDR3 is TGTGCCAGCAAGCGGGGGGCGCAAGAGACCCAGTACTTC. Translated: CASKRGAQETQYF.